This T cell receptor (beta chain) was obtained from a study of blood T cell repertoires in COVID-19. Sequencing was performed with immunoSEQ multiplex PCR; in TCRdb, only in-frame clones are kept and a portion is missing. The table lists 200,000 to 300,000 clones, roughly 89% of them singletons. Cohort 3 recovered donors had two negative PCRs, clearance, or symptom resolution. This TCR was recovered from a middle-aged man who had recovered from COVID-19. Material for sequencing was PBMCs or T cells enriched from blood (not recorded which).

CDR3 protein: CASSFSAGFVETQYF. The CDR3 coding sequence is TGTGCCAGCAGCTTCTCCGCCGGGTTTGTAGAGACCCAGTACTTC. The chain couples TRBV11-2 to TRBJ2-5; D not certain. The germline CDR1 and CDR2 sequences are SGHAT and FQNNGV. CDR3 length: 15 residues. V was clipped by 3 bases and J by 4 bases, with 15 bases between them.